The T cell receptor (beta chain) under discussion was sequenced for a study of blood T cell repertoires in COVID-19. Turning to the study itself: COVID-19 samples collected from the United States, Italy and Spain covered acute and convalescent phases.

Germline V gene lookup returns CDR1 LGHNA and CDR2 YSLEER. The CDR3 is 16 residues long. V was pared by 1 base and J by 3 bases, with 15 bases between. This clone was counted only a few times. The repertoire was sequenced with immunoSEQ multiplex PCR; TCRdb's copy has only in-frame clones and lacks some. Counted here are a few hundred thousand clones, approximately 77% occurring once; the ten biggest clones make up roughly 3%. This sequence was found in a woman aged 18-35 years with acute or convalescent COVID-19. V and J are TRBV4-3 and TRBJ1-1; D unclear. Sequencing was carried out using peripheral blood. CDR3 loop: CASSQGREKQYTEAFF. Here the CDR3 DNA reads TGCGCCAGCAGCCAAGGGAGGGAAAAACAGTACACTGAAGCTTTCTTT.